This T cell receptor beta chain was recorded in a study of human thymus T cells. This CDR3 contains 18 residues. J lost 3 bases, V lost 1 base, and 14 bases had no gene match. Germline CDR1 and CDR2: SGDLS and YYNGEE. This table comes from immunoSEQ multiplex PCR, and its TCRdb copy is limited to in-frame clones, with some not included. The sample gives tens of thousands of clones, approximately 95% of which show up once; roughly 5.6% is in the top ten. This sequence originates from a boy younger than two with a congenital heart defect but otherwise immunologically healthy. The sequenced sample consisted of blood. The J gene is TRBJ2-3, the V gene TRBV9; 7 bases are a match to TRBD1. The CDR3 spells CASSVRPSRTGRTDTQYF. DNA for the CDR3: TGTGCCAGCAGCGTACGCCCTAGCAGGACAGGCAGAACAGATACGCAGTATTTT.